Following are 19 T cell receptor beta chains from one sample sequenced in a study of identical twins. TCRdb re-called the 5' RACE reads through MiXCR, storing one row per CDR3 protein. The sample lists 150,000 or so distinct CDR3 sequences, roughly 3.5% seen once, with about 7.8% in the top ten. Sequencing used memory T cells sorted from blood. The receptors here all came from a man aged 18 to 30 in good health.

This clonotype was seen ten or more times. The chain joins TRBV20-1 to TRBJ1-6, with a possible D match to TRBD1 (6 bases). Germline V CDR1 and CDR2: DFQATT, SNEGSKA (reference sequence). V shed 6 bases and J shed 19 bases, with 19 bases lying between them. The CDR3 sequence is 11 residues long. The CDR3 reads CSAYDRPVRHF. CDR3 coding DNA: TGCAGTGCCTATGACAGGCCGGTGCGGCACTTT.

This clonotype was found many times. V is TRBV9 and J is TRBJ2-2; 7 nucleotides match TRBD2. From germline, CDR1 is SGDLS and CDR2 YYNGEE. The junction had 11 bases not matched to a gene; V was cut back by 4 bases and J by 5 bases. This CDR3 is 16 amino acids long. The CDR3 region has the DNA TGTGCCAGCAGCCCCCGGCTGGGGGGGGGAACCGGGGAGCTGTTTTTT. Translated, it gives CASSPRLGGGTGELFF.

This clonotype was seen at least ten times. The V gene is TRBV10-2, the J gene TRBJ2-5; no definite D call. In germline, CDR1 is WSHSY, CDR2 SAAADI. Trimming took off 4 bases at V and 1 base at J, with 1 base between the two ends. The length of the CDR3 is 11 residues. CDR3 bases: TGCGCCAGCAGTGCCCAAGAGACCCAGTACTTC. It specifies CASSAQETQYF.

The sample holds many counts of this clonotype. V gene TRBV13 combines with J gene TRBJ1-3; D is uncertain. The CDR3 extends over 13 amino acids. Germline CDR1 and CDR2: PRHDT and FYEKMQ (reference sequence). V lost 5 bases and J lost 3, with 8 bases in between. CDR3 bases: TGTGCCAGCAGCCCCGGAGATGGAAACACCATATATTTT. Translated: CASSPGDGNTIYF.

This clonotype has ten or more counts. This chain joins TRBV6-1 and TRBJ2-7; D perhaps matches TRBD1 (5 bases). The CDR3 covers 15 residues. Germline V gene data show CDR1 as MNHNS and CDR2 as SASEGT. Trimming stripped 6 bases from V and 0 bases from J, with 15 bases between. The chain's CDR3 is CASRTTVSSSYEQYV. CDR3 DNA sequence: TGTGCCAGCAGAACGACAGTGTCCAGCTCCTACGAGCAGTACGTC.

The table lists this clonotype with many counts. The chain couples TRBV5-1 to TRBJ2-3, with 8 positions matching TRBD1. Germline V CDR1 and CDR2: SGHRS, YFSETQ. The J segment lost 3 bases and the V segment lost 4 bases, leaving 10 bases of the junction unmatched. This CDR3 is 16 amino acids long. In nucleotides, the CDR3 is TGCGCCAGCAGCCTATACGGGACAGGTACGACAGATACGCAGTATTTT. Translated, it gives CASSLYGTGTTDTQYF.

This clonotype was observed at least ten times. The V and J genes are TRBV6-1 and TRBJ1-1; a weak D match, TRBD1 (6 bases). V lost 5 bases and J 6 bases, leaving 13 bases between the germline ends. The V gene's germline CDR1 is MNHNS and CDR2 SASEGT. CDR3 length: 13 amino acids. CDR3 nucleotide sequence: TGTGCCAGCAGTACCCACAGGGAAGCTGAAGCTTTCTTT. Residues: CASSTHREAEAFF.

This clonotype was observed many times. This chain joins TRBV4-3 and TRBJ2-1, with no clear D. CDR3 size: 13 residues. V lost 2 bases to trimming and J lost 5 bases, with 7 bases between them. Germline CDR1 and CDR2: LGHNA and YSLEER. The CDR3 loop is CASSQTTNNEQFF. DNA of the CDR3: TGCGCCAGCAGCCAAACCACTAACAATGAGCAGTTCTTC.

Many counts were recorded for this clonotype. The rearrangement links TRBV4-2 to TRBJ2-1, with D possibly TRBD2 on 5 matching bases. CDR3 length equals 14 residues. Trimming removed 4 bases from V and 13 bases from J, with 20 bases in between. Germline CDR1 LGHNA, CDR2 YNFKEQ. CDR3 sequence (DNA): TGTGCCAGCAGCCGCCTTAGAGCGGAGGTGCGCCAGTTCTTC. It translates to CASSRLRAEVRQFF.

This clonotype was observed at least ten times. This chain links TRBV18 with TRBJ2-5; TRBD1 or TRBD2 may be the D gene (6 bases each). The V end lost 3 bases, the J end lost 4 bases, and 15 bases lay between the germline ends. Germline V gene lookup returns CDR1 KGHSH and CDR2 LQKENI. This CDR3 contains 15 residues. CDR3 sequence: CASSPDGGRGETQYF. DNA of the CDR3: TGTGCCAGCTCACCGGACGGGGGCCGGGGAGAGACCCAGTACTTC.

This clonotype was found many times. V usage is TRBV5-1 and J usage is TRBJ1-2; 8 bases line up with TRBD1. Unmatched junction bases numbered 8, after V lost 0 bases and J lost 4 bases. CDR1 and CDR2 (germline): SGHRS, YFSETQ. The CDR3 consists of 16 residues. The DNA for the CDR3 is TGCGCCAGCAGCTTGGAGGCCAGGGGGCTTTTCTATGGCTACACCTTC. Its protein product is CASSLEARGLFYGYTF. Looking up the rest from reference TRBV5-1 and TRBJ1-2 gives the full variable domain: KAGVTQTPRYLIKTRGQQVTLSCSPISGHRSVSWYQQTPGQGLQFLFEYFSETQRNKGNFPGRFSGRQFSNSRSEMNVSTLELGDSALYLCASSLEARGLFYGYTFGSGTRLTVV.

This clonotype was recorded many times. The chain is built from TRBV7-8 and TRBJ2-5, with D tentatively TRBD1 (6 bases). The CDR3 sequence is 14 residues long. The V end lost 7 bases, the J end lost 4 bases, and 16 bases lay between the germline ends. The V gene's germline CDR1 is SGHVS and CDR2 FQNEAQ. CDR3 loop: CASISKGVGETQYF. The CDR3 bases are TGTGCCAGCATCTCAAAGGGGGTTGGAGAGACCCAGTACTTC.

The table lists this clonotype with a few counts. The V call is TRBV15, the J call TRBJ2-2; D might be TRBD2 (5 bases). The CDR3 is 10 amino acids. V was pared by 11 bases and J by 6 bases, with 7 bases between. The germline gives CDR1 LNHNV, CDR2 YYDKDF (reference sequence). This CDR3 reads CAPRAGELFF. CDR3 nucleotides: TGTGCCCCGCGGGCCGGGGAGCTGTTTTTT. The full variable domain, with the rest looked up from reference TRBV15 and TRBJ2-2, is DAMVIQNPRYQVTQFGKPVTLSCSQTLNHNVMYWYQQKSSQAPKLLFHYYDKDFNNEADTPDNFQSRRPNTSFCFLDIRSPGLGDTAMYLCAPRAGELFFGEGSRLTVL.

This clonotype was seen ten or more times. The V and J genes are TRBV20-1 and TRBJ1-6; no definite D call. CDR3 length equals 13 residues. The ends were cut back, 3 bases at V and 7 bases at J, with 10 bases in the middle. The germline V gene has CDR1 DFQATT and CDR2 SNEGSKA (reference sequence). CDR3 loop: CSASMAANSPLHF. CDR3 DNA sequence: TGCAGTGCTAGTATGGCAGCCAATTCACCCCTCCACTTT.

This clonotype showed up many times. The chain uses TRBV6-1 and TRBJ1-1; D is perhaps TRBD1 (6 bases). Germline V gene sequence: CDR1 MNHNS, CDR2 SASEGT. Trimming pared 6 bases from V and 5 bases from J, leaving 13 bases between. CDR3 length: 13 amino acids. The CDR3 DNA is TGTGCCAGCAGCCTGGGGGCGCGTACTGAAGCTTTCTTT. Translation gives CASSLGARTEAFF.

This clonotype showed up many times. The J gene is TRBJ1-2, the V gene TRBV4-2; TRBD1 matches 11 bases. The CDR3 has 16 residues. J lost 5 bases, V lost 3 bases, and 8 bases had no gene match. In germline, CDR1 is LGHNA, CDR2 YNFKEQ. CDR3 protein: CASSHAPGQGGYGYTF. CDR3 coding DNA: TGTGCCAGCAGCCACGCTCCGGGACAGGGGGGTTATGGCTACACCTTC.

Many counts were recorded for this clonotype. The V call is TRBV27, the J call TRBJ2-2; tentatively, D is TRBD1 (6 bases). V shed 6 bases and J shed 2 bases, with 13 bases lying between them. From germline, CDR1 is MNHEY and CDR2 SMNVEV (reference sequence). The CDR3 spans 15 residues. The CDR3, as DNA: TGTGCCAGCAGCTCAGGACAGTTTAACACCGGGGAGCTGTTTTTT. It is translated as CASSSGQFNTGELFF.

This clonotype was picked up many times. The V call is TRBV7-2, the J call TRBJ2-1, with a possible D match to TRBD1 (6 bases). The V gene's germline CDR1 is SGHTA and CDR2 FQGNSA. This CDR3 has 15 amino acids. V lost 0 bases and J 3 bases, leaving 9 bases between the germline ends. CDR3 sequence (DNA): TGTGCCAGCAGCTTAGCCAGGGGTAGCTACAATGAGCAGTTCTTC. Translating gives CASSLARGSYNEQFF. The variable domain in full, with the rest retrieved from reference TRBV7-2 and TRBJ2-1, is GAGVSQSPSNKVTEKGKDVELRCDPISGHTALYWYRQSLGQGLEFLIYFQGNSAPDKSGLPSDRFSAERTGGSVSTLTIQRTQQEDSAVYLCASSLARGSYNEQFFGPGTRLTVL.

In its sample, this clonotype was seen many times. The chain has TRBV29-1 and TRBJ2-1, with D maybe TRBD1 (6 bases). The germline V and J ends were trimmed by 6 bases and 6 bases, with 12 bases remaining between them. Germline CDR1 and CDR2: SQVTM and ANQGSEA. The CDR3 is 12 residues long. The CDR3 protein is CSVAGEFNEQFF. The CDR3 region has the DNA TGCAGCGTGGCAGGGGAATTCAATGAGCAGTTCTTC.